The entry that follows covers one T cell receptor beta chain sequence. Produced via immunoSEQ multiplex PCR; TCRdb's table is partial and in-frame only. The table has roughly 200,000 clones, around 86% seen once. This record belongs to a study of blood T cell repertoires in COVID-19. Study-wide background: Samples of COVID-19 (acute and convalescent) were obtained from the United States, Italy and Spain. From T cells, B-cell-depleted T cells, or PBMCs came the material, which was cDNA or gDNA.

The V segment lost 8 bases and the J segment 4 bases; nucleotides outside the gene matches: 7. This CDR3 comprises 14 residues. Germline CDR1 and CDR2: LGHDT and YNNKEL (reference sequence). This clonotype was obtained from a man in his forties or fifties with active or convalescent COVID-19. The chain links TRBV3-1 (or the pseudogene TRBV3-2) to TRBJ2-3, with TRBD1 matching 9 bases. Sequences were obtained from peripheral blood. Here the CDR3 reads CASAPGQGADTQYF. The CDR3 DNA sequence: TGTGCCAGCGCTCCGGGACAGGGAGCAGATACGCAGTATTTT.